This paragraph reports one T cell receptor beta chain. There are many counts of this clonotype. This clone's antigen is unknown. Base qualities are not provided; no much larger clone lies one nucleotide away. Stable Graves' hyperthyroidism was defined as the absence of progression to ophthalmopathy over 18 months of follow-up. Hyperthyroidism patients were newly diagnosed, had a disease duration of under 2 months, and were aged 18 to 65 years. Patients with uncontrolled infections, other autoimmune diseases, pregnancy or lactation were excluded. Diagnoses relied on clinical symptoms, serum thyroxine and TRAb, thyroid ultrasound and orbital computed tomography. PBMCs were isolated from 7.5 to 10 ml of fresh peripheral blood by Ficoll-Paque density gradient centrifugation. Total RNA was extracted with Trizol reagent, and quality was checked on an Agilent 2100 Bioanalyzer. CDR1 and CDR2 are drawn from the germline V gene: SGHTA, FQGNSA. Between the V and J ends, shortened by 5 bases and 3 bases respectively, the junction contains 16 bases. The CDR3 contains 15 residues, cysteine and phenylalanine counted. CDR3 DNA is the only sequence kept; it has 45 bases, read in frame from the first base.

The TCR beta CDR3 regions were amplified from RNA transcripts. The first round of RT-PCR for the TCR CDR3 was performed with the HTBI primer set and the Qiagen OneStep RT-PCR kit. Libraries were constructed in a second round of multiplex PCR, after which size selection and purification were performed. Libraries were sequenced paired-end with 100 bp reads on an Illumina HiSeq2000. From the authors' description of their analysis: SOAPnuke was used to process the raw data, throwing out any read that contained adapters or uncalled bases, had a mean Phred below 15, or lacked an exact constant-primer or identifier match. High-quality paired reads were merged using COPE v1.2.5, and each unique nucleotide sequence was defined as a clonotype. MiTCR v1.1 was used to align clonotypes to the IMGT TRBV, TRBD and TRBJ reference segments. The analysis included only V-J combinations with a frequency above 0.0001, which together covered approximately 99% of the repertoires. The TCS score was defined as the ratio of F50 (clonal expansion) to E x V (chaos), calculated using BLOSUM62-based TCRdist between CDR3 peptides within each V-J. Welch's t-statistics and random forest reduced 500 to 550 V-J features to 13, which were used in a naive Bayes classifier (R e1071). Thyroid-blood repertoire similarity was quantified with the Morisita-Horn index. Using fastp trimming at Q25 and MiXCR clonotype assembly, TCRdb reanalyzed the public sequencing data and kept in-frame beta chains. Each CDR3 protein appears once, grouped with its most common genes and DNA. The V and J calls were determined by TCRdb, not by the authors. Here the sample has 750,000 to 950,000 distinct CDR3 sequences; over 35% occur a single time. The top ten hold more than 7% of the sample.

This record belongs to a study of T cells in Graves' hyperthyroidism and ophthalmopathy (dated by TCRdb to the late 2010s). For the study in its entirety: Peripheral blood samples were taken at the time of initial diagnosis, prior to any treatment. TCR V-J signatures able to tell the groups apart were searched for in a discovery cohort of more than 90 patients, of whom roughly 42 had Graves' ophthalmopathy and about 55 had stable Graves' hyperthyroidism. An independent validation cohort of around 19 hyperthyroidism patients and about 16 patients who later progressed to ophthalmopathy tested prospective prediction of ophthalmopathy. For training and testing, the roughly 93 patients in the discovery cohort were randomly divided in a 7:3 ratio. Thyroid tissue and blood T-cell repertoires from roughly six Graves' hyperthyroidism patients were also compared in the study. Once sampling was done, hyperthyroidism patients were given methimazole at a starting dose of 30 mg daily, whereas ophthalmopathy patients were given high-dose intravenous methylprednisolone. According to the paper, TCR Vbeta CDR3 sequencing was carried out on about 140 peripheral blood samples, which came from 40 to 45 ophthalmopathy, around 75 hyperthyroidism and about 17 progressor patients. General conclusions and limits of the study: Sample size was not statistically predetermined, and blinding of investigators to group allocation was not performed. In validation, progression to ophthalmopathy was predicted by the model with approximately 67% sensitivity and 72% to 80% specificity, a median of approximately 7.1 months before onset. A 13 V-J signature model separated ophthalmopathy from stable hyperthyroidism, with about 90% sensitivity and roughly 81% specificity in cross-validation and 80%/75% in testing. Most expanded thyroid clonotypes (frequency above 0.001) were also detected in blood, a finding suggesting that blood repertoires may reflect thyroid immune responses.

Here the chain combines TRBV7-2 and TRBJ1-1, with the D gene not clear enough to name. The TCR comes from a man aged 18 to 30 with Graves' hyperthyroidism. Sequenced material: blood. The nucleotide sequence reads TGTGCCAGCAGCACTCGGAGAAGGGTGGACACTGAAGCTTTCTTT. Its protein is CASSTRRRVDTEAFF.